The TCR beta chain under discussion was sequenced for a study of PD-1 blockade in mismatch repair-deficient tumors. In germline, CDR1 is SGHTA, CDR2 FQGTGA. V lost 3 bases, J lost 6 bases, and 8 bases lay in between. This CDR3 contains 12 residues. Time point denoted: roughly 11-day in vitro stimulation with candidate neoantigen peptide 6. Concerning this clone itself: Its cognate antigen is unknown.

TCRdb's table, derived via immunoSEQ multiplex PCR, lists solely in-frame clones and lacks some. The sample holds roughly 13,000 clones, around 83% seen once. Whole-study findings and limits: After pembrolizumab, tumor-resident clones rose rapidly, then generally contracted before radiologic responses.

The specimen comprised cells cultured in vitro, sampled from a patient treated with pembrolizumab. This chain uses TRBV7-3 with TRBJ1-1; D is undetermined. The sequence was obtained from an adult with mismatch repair-deficient cancer. This CDR3 is CASSFGYSEAFF. In DNA form, the CDR3 reads TGTGCCAGCAGCTTTGGCTACTCTGAAGCTTTCTTT.